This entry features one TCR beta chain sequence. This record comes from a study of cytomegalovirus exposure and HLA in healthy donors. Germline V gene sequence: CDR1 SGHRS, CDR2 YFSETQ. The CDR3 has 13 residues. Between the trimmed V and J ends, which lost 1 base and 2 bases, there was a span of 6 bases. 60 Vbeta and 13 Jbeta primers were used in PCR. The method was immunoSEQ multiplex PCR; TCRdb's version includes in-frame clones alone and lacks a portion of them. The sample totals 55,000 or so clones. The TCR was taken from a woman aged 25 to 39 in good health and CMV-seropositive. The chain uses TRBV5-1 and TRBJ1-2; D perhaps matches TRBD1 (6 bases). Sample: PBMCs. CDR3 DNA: TGCGCCAGCAGCTTGCAGGGGAACTATGGCTACACCTTC. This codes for CASSLQGNYGYTF.